This T cell receptor beta chain emerged from a study of PD-1 blockade in classical Hodgkin lymphoma. The CDR3 contains 17 residues. The V and J ends lost 3 bases and 1 base respectively, with 16 bases between them. CDR1 is LNHDA and CDR2 is SQIVND in the germline V gene (reference sequence). Produced via immunoSEQ multiplex PCR; TCRdb's table is partial and in-frame only. The table shows about 85,000 clones, with nearly 95% occurring only once. In every patient, relapse followed autologous stem cell transplantation, while exposure to brentuximab vedotin differed. The starting material was peripheral blood mononuclear cells (PBMCs), obtained before the second cycle of nivolumab. The J gene is TRBJ1-3, the V gene TRBV19; D gene ambiguous. This clonotype was obtained from a human donor with classical Hodgkin lymphoma. The CDR3 DNA sequence: TGTGCCAGTAGTATTCATCGCGGCGGGGAATCTGGAAACACCATATATTTT. Encoded protein: CASSIHRGGESGNTIYF.